The entry below gives a single T cell receptor beta chain sequence along with its context. Its target is not known. These data come from a study of cytomegalovirus exposure and HLA in healthy donors. General study results and limits: Per a prior analysis, the majority of TCR beta V segments were productive roughly 90% or roughly 30% of the time. Reportedly, diagnosis of cytomegalovirus status by the classifier showed high specificity and sensitivity. In terms of immune exposure information, only CMV serostatus was available.

V lost 4 bases to trimming and J lost 11 bases, with 17 bases between them. The CDR3 has 13 residues. The germline gives CDR1 LNHDA, CDR2 SQIVND (reference sequence). PCR used 60 Vbeta primers and 13 Jbeta primers. The table came from immunoSEQ multiplex PCR; TCRdb's copy has only in-frame clones and leaves some out. There are more than 95,000 clones in the sample; around 79% occur only once, and 14% lies in the top ten. This sequence joins TRBV19 and TRBJ2-5; the D gene is possibly TRBD2 (5 bases). The clonotype was recovered from a woman aged 70-85 years in good health and CMV-seropositive. Material: PBMCs. For the CDR3, the DNA is TGTGCCAGTAGTAGGATGGGAGCTGAGCAACAGTACTTC. This sequence encodes CASSRMGAEQQYF.